This entry lists 19 T cell receptor beta chains sequenced from one sample in a study. A single record per CDR3 protein comes from TCRdb applying MiXCR to the 5' RACE reads. The repertoire has 35,000 to 50,000 distinct CDR3 sequences, around 30% of them found once; the top ten carry less than 5%. Sample: tumor-infiltrating memory CD4+ T cells sorted from the breast tumor. Subset: memory CD4+ T cells, CD4+CD45RO+CD25-. The receptors were gathered from a female donor with breast cancer.

V usage is TRBV12-3 or TRBV12-4 and J usage is TRBJ2-3, with D uncertain. The CDR3 runs 11 residues. CDR3 nucleotides: TGTGCTATGTCCACCACAGATACGCAGTATTTT. This gives the protein CAMSTTDTQYF.

The chain is built from TRBV12-3 or TRBV12-4 and TRBJ1-5; D possibly corresponds to TRBD1 (5 bases). The ends were cut back, 3 bases at V and 4 bases at J, with 7 bases in the middle. There are 13 residues in the CDR3. The CDR3 DNA follows: TGTGCCAGCAGTTTTGGGGGGAATCAGCCCCAGCATTTT. It translates to CASSFGGNQPQHF.

This sequence joins TRBV10-1 and TRBJ2-1, with 10 positions matching TRBD2. CDR1 is WNHNN, CDR2 SYGVQD, per germline (reference sequence). The CDR3 runs 17 residues. The V segment lost 3 bases and the J segment 6 bases; nucleotides outside the gene matches: 11. Written as DNA, the CDR3 is TGCGCCAGCAGTGATGGTTCGAGCGGGGGGGTAGGCAATGAGCAGTTCTTC. Translating it yields CASSDGSSGGVGNEQFF.

Worth noting for this clonotype: A single base separates this from a much larger clone, so it may be a read error. This chain joins TRBV7-2 and TRBJ2-7; perhaps TRBD1 as D (6 bases). Germline loops: CDR1 SGHTA, CDR2 FQGNSA. The CDR3 consists of 15 residues. In DNA, the CDR3 is TGTGCCGGCAGCTTAGCCAGGGGAAGCGCCTACGAGCAGTACTTC. Amino acids: CAGSLARGSAYEQYF.

In regard to this clonotype: A read error may account for a junction end that differs from germline. V is TRBV28 and J is TRBJ1-2; 10 bases agree with TRBD1. The germline gives CDR1 MDHEN, CDR2 SYDVKM. The CDR3 consists of 14 residues. In nucleotides, the CDR3 is TGTACCAGCAACCCTGGACAGGGGGTGAGAGGCTACACCTTC. Translation gives CTSNPGQGVRGYTF.

In regard to this clonotype: Relative to the germline gene, one junction end is altered; a read error may explain this. The CDR3 DNA sequence: TGTGCCAGCGGCGTGGGACAGGGGGCCTACACCGGGGAGCTGTTTTTT. It specifies CASGVGQGAYTGELFF. The chain joins TRBV9 to TRBJ2-2, with 12 bases aligning to TRBD1. The CDR3 length is 16 residues. Looked up from germline, CDR1 is SGDLS and CDR2 is YYNGEE.

The chain uses TRBV7-3 and TRBJ2-1; 14 nucleotides align to TRBD2. Trimming removed 5 bases from V and 6 bases from J; junction bases left unmatched: 3. There are 15 residues in the CDR3. Germline values: CDR1 SGHTA, CDR2 FQGTGA. CDR3 loop: CASSAGLAGVNEQFF. CDR3 sequence (DNA): TGTGCCAGCAGCGCGGGACTAGCGGGAGTCAATGAGCAGTTCTTC.

The chain links TRBV5-6 to TRBJ1-2; a weak D match, TRBD1 (5 bases). The CDR3 runs to 15 residues. V gave up 4 bases and J gave up 4 bases, with 17 bases separating them. Germline V lookup: CDR1 SGHDT, CDR2 YYEEEE. The chain's CDR3 is CASSPPDSALYGYTF. The CDR3, as DNA: TGTGCCAGCAGCCCCCCCGACAGCGCACTCTATGGCTACACCTTC.

This clonotype was detected a few times. The chain uses TRBV5-1 and TRBJ1-5; no firm D call. V shed 3 bases and J shed 0 bases, with 10 bases lying between them. From germline, CDR1 is SGHRS and CDR2 YFSETQ. This CDR3 contains 15 residues. For the CDR3, the DNA is TGCGCCAGCAGCTCAAATAGCTATAGCAATCAGCCCCAGCATTTT. Its protein is CASSSNSYSNQPQHF. Full variable domain (remainder filled in from reference TRBV5-1 and TRBJ1-5): KAGVTQTPRYLIKTRGQQVTLSCSPISGHRSVSWYQQTPGQGLQFLFEYFSETQRNKGNFPGRFSGRQFSNSRSEMNVSTLELGDSALYLCASSSNSYSNQPQHFGDGTRLSIL.

The chain carries TRBV7-3 and TRBJ1-1; the match to TRBD1 covers 7 bases. Trimming took 5 bases from V and 1 from J; bases not matched to a gene: 7. The CDR3 has 15 amino acids. The germline V gene encodes CDR1 SGHTA and CDR2 FQGTGA. The chain's CDR3 is CASSPQGGANTEAFF. For the CDR3, the DNA is TGTGCCAGCAGCCCGCAGGGGGGAGCGAACACTGAAGCTTTCTTT.

This clonotype was observed a handful of times. The J gene is TRBJ1-2, the V gene TRBV18, with D perhaps matching TRBD1 (6 bases). CDR3 length: 17 residues. Looked up from germline, CDR1 is KGHSH and CDR2 is LQKENI. The V and J ends lost 3 bases and 0 bases respectively, with 17 bases between them. The CDR3 nucleotides are TGTGCCAGCTCACCGGGAGCCGGGACAAGAGCTAACTATGGCTACACCTTC. Amino acids: CASSPGAGTRANYGYTF. Looking up the rest from reference TRBV18 and TRBJ1-2 gives the full variable domain: NAGVMQNPRHLVRRRGQEARLRCSPMKGHSHVYWYRQLPEEGLKFMVYLQKENIIDESGMPKERFSAEFPKEGPSILRIQQVVRGDSAAYFCASSPGAGTRANYGYTFGSGTRLTVV.

The chain combines TRBV5-1 with TRBJ2-3, with 9 bases matching TRBD1. CDR1 SGHRS and CDR2 YFSETQ come from the germline V gene. V lost 1 base, J lost 4 bases, and 4 bases stayed unmatched. The CDR3 contains 15 residues. CDR3 protein: CASSLTGGPPDTQYF. CDR3 in DNA: TGCGCCAGCAGCTTGACAGGGGGCCCCCCAGATACGCAGTATTTT.

As DNA, the CDR3 is TGTGCCAGCCTCTCTCCCAGGGCCGAACCTAAGGAAAACATTCAGTACTTC. Its translation is CASLSPRAEPKENIQYF. This sequence joins TRBV28 and TRBJ2-4, with D perhaps matching TRBD1 (5 bases). This CDR3 contains 17 residues. V gave up 8 bases and J gave up 5 bases, with 25 bases separating them. CDR1 and CDR2 from the germline V gene are MDHEN and SYDVKM.

This clonotype appeared many times. This sequence joins TRBV4-1 and TRBJ2-7, with no clear D. V lost 0 bases to trimming and J lost 6 bases, with 15 bases between them. Per the germline V gene, CDR1 is MGHRA and CDR2 is YSYEKL. CDR3 length: 15 residues. CDR3 region: CASSQEVTGDSEQYF. As DNA, the CDR3 is TGCGCCAGCAGCCAAGAGGTGACGGGCGACTCCGAGCAGTACTTC.

This clonotype was detected many times. The chain has TRBV5-1 and TRBJ1-1; no reliable D call. Germline V gene data show CDR1 as SGHRS and CDR2 as YFSETQ. V was clipped by 1 base and J by 2 bases, with 0 bases between them. The CDR3 length is 11 residues. The CDR3 DNA is TGCGCCAGCAGCTTGAACACTGAAGCTTTCTTT. Its translation is CASSLNTEAFF. Combining the CDR3 with reference TRBV5-1 and TRBJ1-1 gives the whole variable domain KAGVTQTPRYLIKTRGQQVTLSCSPISGHRSVSWYQQTPGQGLQFLFEYFSETQRNKGNFPGRFSGRQFSNSRSEMNVSTLELGDSALYLCASSLNTEAFFGQGTRLTVV.

This chain joins TRBV4-1 and TRBJ2-4, with 7 bases aligning to TRBD1. CDR3 length equals 15 residues. V shed 3 bases and J 3 bases; nucleotides not matched to a gene: 5. CDR1 is MGHRA and CDR2 is YSYEKL in the germline V gene. The CDR3 nucleotides are TGCGCCAGCAGCCATACAGACAGGGACAAAAACATTCAGTACTTC. It encodes CASSHTDRDKNIQYF.

In regard to this clonotype: A much larger clone is a single base away; this may be a read error. V usage is TRBV5-6 and J usage is TRBJ1-1; a possible D gene is TRBD1 (5 bases). From germline, CDR1 is SGHDT and CDR2 YYEEEE. This CDR3 is built from 13 residues. The CDR3 here is CASSGTVNTEALF. The CDR3 DNA reads as TGTGCCAGCAGCGGGACGGTGAACACTGAAGCTCTCTTT.

Here the CDR3 reads CASSLQGHYNEQFF. Here the CDR3 DNA reads TGCGCCAGCAGCTTGCAGGGACATTACAATGAGCAGTTCTTC. This chain joins TRBV5-1 and TRBJ2-1, with a weak D call TRBD1 (6 bases). Germline V gene data show CDR1 as SGHRS and CDR2 as YFSETQ. Trimming removed 1 base at V and 4 bases at J, with 9 bases between. The CDR3 spans 14 residues.

The J gene is TRBJ1-4, the V gene TRBV21-1; TRBD1, as called in the table, went unchecked against the DNA. TRBV21-1 is a listed pseudogene. The CDR3 is 15 amino acids. This CDR3 reads CASSKGVSLYEKLFF. CDR3 in DNA: TGTGCCAGCAGCAAAGGAGTCTCCCTGTACGAAAAACTGTTTTTT.